Presented here are 14 T cell receptor beta chains from one specimen sequenced in a study of shared clonotypes between healthy human individuals. The data were produced by immunoSEQ multiplex PCR, yet TCRdb's version contains in-frame clones alone and is incomplete. The sample lists about 990,000 clones, 75% to 80% occurring once. Sequencing input: memory CD4+ T cells from PBMCs. The subset: CD45RA-negative fraction. The source is a man younger than 35 in good health. Some clones in this sample may be carry-over from other donors' samples.

The J gene is TRBJ1-1, the V gene TRBV6-6, with 7 bases that match TRBD1. This CDR3 comprises 14 residues. The ends lost 6 bases at V and 2 bases at J; junction bases unmatched: 6. Germline CDR1 and CDR2: MNHNY and SVGAGI (reference sequence). CDR3 amino acids: CASRTGTVNTEAFF. In DNA form, the CDR3 reads TGTGCCAGCAGGACCGGGACAGTAAACACTGAAGCTTTCTTT.

DNA for the CDR3: TGTGCCAGCAGCTTAGGCCGGGGGAGGAAGGCTAATGAAAAACTGTTTTTT. It codes for CASSLGRGRKANEKLFF. The V gene is TRBV11-2, the J gene TRBJ1-4; maybe TRBD1 (5 bases). Trimming removed 1 base at V and 3 bases at J, with 15 bases between. The length of the CDR3 is 17 residues. Germline loops: CDR1 SGHAT, CDR2 FQNNGV. The full variable domain, its missing parts supplied by reference TRBV11-2 and TRBJ1-4, is EAGVAQSPRYKIIEKRQSVAFWCNPISGHATLYWYQQILGQGPKLLIQFQNNGVVDDSQLPKDRFSAERLKGVDSTLKIQPAKLEDSAVYLCASSLGRGRKANEKLFFGSGTQLSVL.

The gene calls are TRBV5-1 and TRBJ2-5; perhaps D is TRBD1 or TRBD2 (5 bases each). Germline V gene sequence: CDR1 SGHRS, CDR2 YFSETQ. V was trimmed by 2 bases and J by 4 bases, leaving 15 bases between them. The CDR3 is 15 residues long. The DNA of the CDR3 is TGCGCCAGCAGCTTATTTGGGGGTGTAGGAGAGACCCAGTACTTC. Protein: CASSLFGGVGETQYF.

The chain has TRBV10-3 and TRBJ1-2; D is uncertain. The CDR3 runs 12 residues. The V gene's germline CDR1 is ENHRY and CDR2 SYGVKD. The V end lost 3 bases, the J end lost 8 bases, and 10 bases lay between the germline ends. The DNA of the CDR3 is TGTGCCATCAGTGACGGAGGGAAGGGCTACACCTTC. Amino acid sequence: CAISDGGKGYTF.

This chain connects TRBV18 to TRBJ1-2; TRBD1 aligns across 8 bases. In germline, CDR1 is KGHSH, CDR2 LQKENI. V shed 6 bases and J 8 bases; nucleotides not matched to a gene: 14. This CDR3 has 15 residues. CDR3 residues: CASSSQRGTGEGYTF. DNA of the CDR3: TGTGCCAGCTCCTCCCAAAGAGGGACAGGAGAAGGCTACACCTTC.

The gene calls are TRBV7-3 and TRBJ2-3, with D possibly matching TRBD2 (5 bases). The CDR3 sequence is 13 residues long. Trimming removed 4 bases at V and 3 bases at J, with 8 bases between. The germline V gene has CDR1 SGHTA and CDR2 FQGTGA. CDR3: CASSYEGTDTQYF. The CDR3 DNA is TGTGCCAGCAGCTACGAGGGTACAGATACGCAGTATTTT.

The rearrangement uses TRBV4-3 and TRBJ2-2; D is perhaps TRBD1 (5 bases). Looked up from germline, CDR1 is LGHNA and CDR2 is YSLEER. The V end lost 3 bases, the J end lost 0 bases, and 11 bases lay between the germline ends. This CDR3 comprises 16 residues. DNA of the CDR3: TGCGCCAGCAGCCAGGCGACAGAGACGAACACCGGGGAGCTGTTTTTT. Encoded protein: CASSQATETNTGELFF.

Only one count was recorded for this clone. This chain connects TRBV28 to TRBJ2-1; no firm D call. Trimming cost V 6 bases and J 12 bases, with 15 bases left between them. The CDR3 totals 12 residues. The V gene's germline CDR1 is MDHEN and CDR2 SYDVKM. Here the CDR3 DNA reads TGTGCCAGCAGCCCGAGGCAGCACGTGCAGTTCTTC. Translation gives CASSPRQHVQFF.

Comment on this clone: The sample holds other DNA sequences that translate to the same CDR3. This chain uses TRBV5-1 with TRBJ2-2, with TRBD2 matching 10 bases. Germline V CDR1 and CDR2: SGHRS, YFSETQ. The V segment lost 2 bases and the J segment 5 bases; nucleotides outside the gene matches: 3. The CDR3 has 15 residues. The CDR3 is CASSFLAGATGELFF. CDR3 bases: TGCGCCAGCAGCTTCCTAGCGGGAGCGACCGGGGAGCTGTTTTTT.

With regard to this clone: With a much larger clone just one base away, this may be a read error. The chain links TRBV20-1 to TRBJ2-3; no clear D gene. This CDR3 has 11 residues. V was clipped by 3 bases and J by 8 bases, with 9 bases between them. CDR1 and CDR2 (germline): DFQATT, SNEGSKA (reference sequence). The CDR3 sequence is CSASPATTQYF. The CDR3 DNA reads TGCAGTGCTAGTCCGGCGACTACGCAGTATTTT.

On this clone itself: The same CDR3 also results from other DNA sequences found in this sample. The CDR3 bases are TGTGCCAGCAGCGGGCAAAGCTCCTACGAGCAGTACTTC. Amino acid sequence: CASSGQSSYEQYF. The chain carries TRBV7-2 and TRBJ2-7, with D uncertain. The CDR3 runs to 13 residues. Germline loops: CDR1 SGHTA, CDR2 FQGNSA. With 5 bases removed from V and 0 bases from J, the gap between germline ends came to 8 bases.

This sequence joins TRBV19 and TRBJ2-3; D might be TRBD2 (5 bases). Germline V lookup: CDR1 LNHDA, CDR2 SQIVND (reference sequence). This CDR3 comprises 13 residues. Trimming removed 5 bases from V and 5 bases from J, with 11 bases in between. The CDR3 sequence: CASSGGSRDTQYF. The CDR3 DNA reads TGTGCCAGTAGTGGTGGGAGTAGAGATACGCAGTATTTT. Looking up the rest from reference TRBV19 and TRBJ2-3 gives the full variable domain: DGGITQSPKYLFRKEGQNVTLSCEQNLNHDAMYWYRQDPGQGLRLIYYSQIVNDFQKGDIAEGYSVSREKKESFPLTVTSAQKNPTAFYLCASSGGSRDTQYFGPGTRLTVL.

The CDR3 sequence: CASRGRQGLYEQYF. The CDR3, as DNA: TGTGCCAGCAGGGGGAGACAGGGGCTCTACGAGCAGTACTTC. The chain carries TRBV2 and TRBJ2-7; TRBD1 matches at 8 bases. This CDR3 comprises 14 residues. V shed 6 bases and J 3 bases; nucleotides not matched to a gene: 7. CDR1 is SNHLY, CDR2 FYNNEI, per germline.

As for this clone: The same CDR3 can be traced to other DNA sequences in this sample. The chain employs TRBV28 and TRBJ2-1; the D is unclear. Germline-derived CDR1 and CDR2 are MDHEN and SYDVKM. V was cut by 6 bases and J by 4 bases, with 4 bases left in between. This CDR3 has 11 residues. CDR3 residues: CASSLYNEQFF. In DNA, the CDR3 is TGTGCCAGCAGCCTTTACAATGAGCAGTTCTTC. The variable domain in full, completed from reference TRBV28 and TRBJ2-1, reads DVKVTQSSRYLVKRTGEKVFLECVQDMDHENMFWYRQDPGLGLRLIYFSYDVKMKEKGDIPEGYSVSREKKERFSLILESASTNQTSMYLCASSLYNEQFFGPGTRLTVL.